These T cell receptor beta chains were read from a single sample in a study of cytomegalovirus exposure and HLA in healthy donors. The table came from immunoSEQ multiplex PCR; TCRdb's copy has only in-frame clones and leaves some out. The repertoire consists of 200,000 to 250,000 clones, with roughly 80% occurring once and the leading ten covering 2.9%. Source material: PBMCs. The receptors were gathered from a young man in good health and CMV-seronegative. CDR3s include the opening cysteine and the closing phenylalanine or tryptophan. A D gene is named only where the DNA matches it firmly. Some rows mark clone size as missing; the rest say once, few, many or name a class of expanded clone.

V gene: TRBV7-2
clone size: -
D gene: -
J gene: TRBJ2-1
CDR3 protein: CASLLSGLRSGNEQFF
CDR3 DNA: TGTGCCAGTCTTCTATCGGGGTTGCGGTCCGGGAATGAGCAGTTCTTC

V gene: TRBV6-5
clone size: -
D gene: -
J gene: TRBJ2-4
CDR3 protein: CASRTGTPKNIQYF
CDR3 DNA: TGTGCCAGCAGGACCGGGACACCTAAAAACATTCAGTACTTC

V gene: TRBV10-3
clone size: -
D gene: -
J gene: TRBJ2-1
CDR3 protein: CAIRDSRYNEQFF
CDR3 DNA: TGTGCCATCAGGGACTCCCGTTACAATGAGCAGTTCTTC

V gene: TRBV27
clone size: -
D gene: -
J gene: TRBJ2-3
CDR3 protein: CASSLLETDTQYF
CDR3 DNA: TGTGCCAGCAGTTTATTAGAAACAGATACGCAGTATTTT

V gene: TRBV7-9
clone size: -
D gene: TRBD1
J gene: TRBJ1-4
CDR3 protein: CASSGGQSFGEKLFF
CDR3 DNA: TGTGCCAGCAGCGGGGGACAGTCTTTCGGTGAAAAACTGTTTTTT

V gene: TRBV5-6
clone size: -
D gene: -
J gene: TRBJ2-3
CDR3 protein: CASSLRTRADTQYF
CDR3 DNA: TGTGCCAGCAGCCTTCGGACAAGGGCGGATACGCAGTATTTT

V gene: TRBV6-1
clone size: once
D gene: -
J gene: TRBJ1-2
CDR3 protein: CASSDPVLFSGYTF
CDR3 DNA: TGTGCCAGCAGTGATCCTGTCCTGTTTAGCGGCTACACCTTC

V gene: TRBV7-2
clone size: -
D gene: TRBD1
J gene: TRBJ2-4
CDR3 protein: CASSPDRAGAKNIQYF
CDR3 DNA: TGTGCCAGCAGCCCCGACAGGGCGGGAGCCAAAAACATTCAGTACTTC

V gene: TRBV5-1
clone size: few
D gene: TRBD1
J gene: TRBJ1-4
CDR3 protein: CASSPGQVNEKLFF
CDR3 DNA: TGCGCCAGCAGCCCTGGACAGGTTAATGAAAAACTGTTTTTT

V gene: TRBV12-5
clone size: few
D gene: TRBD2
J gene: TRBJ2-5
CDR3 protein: CASGKGLAGAEETQYF
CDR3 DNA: TGTGCTAGTGGTAAGGGACTAGCGGGGGCCGAAGAGACCCAGTACTTC

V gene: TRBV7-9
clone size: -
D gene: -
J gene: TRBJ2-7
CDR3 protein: CASSLAGSNSYEQYF
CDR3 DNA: TGTGCCAGCAGCTTAGCGGGGAGTAACTCCTACGAGCAGTACTTC

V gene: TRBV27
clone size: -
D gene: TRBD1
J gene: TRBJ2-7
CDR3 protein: CASSAGQGAREQYF
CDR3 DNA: TGTGCCAGCAGTGCTGGACAGGGGGCACGGGAGCAGTACTTC

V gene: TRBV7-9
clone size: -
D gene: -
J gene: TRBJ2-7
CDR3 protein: CASSLTQGPYEQYF
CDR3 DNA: TGTGCCAGCAGCTTAACTCAGGGGCCCTACGAGCAGTACTTC